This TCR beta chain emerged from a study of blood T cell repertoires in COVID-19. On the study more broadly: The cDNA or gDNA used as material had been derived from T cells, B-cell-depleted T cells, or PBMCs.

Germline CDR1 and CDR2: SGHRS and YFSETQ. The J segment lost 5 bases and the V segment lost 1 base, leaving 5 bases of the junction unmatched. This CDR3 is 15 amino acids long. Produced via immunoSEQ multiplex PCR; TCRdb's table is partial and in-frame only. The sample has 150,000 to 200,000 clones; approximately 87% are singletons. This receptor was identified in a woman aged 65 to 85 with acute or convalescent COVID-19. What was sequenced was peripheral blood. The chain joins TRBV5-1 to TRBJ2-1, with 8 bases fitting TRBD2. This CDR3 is CASSLFLAGDNEQFF. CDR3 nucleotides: TGCGCCAGCAGCTTGTTTCTAGCGGGCGACAATGAGCAGTTCTTC.